This T cell receptor beta chain is drawn from a study of CD8 T cells in ankylosing spondylitis (dated by TCRdb to about 2017). Notes on the research overall: The study profiled T cell receptor beta repertoires in healthy donors and ankylosing spondylitis patients to find disease-linked TCR variants. Samples of peripheral blood were taken, and for ankylosing spondylitis patients, synovial fluid was collected as well. The full study cohort comprised 20 to 25 ankylosing spondylitis patients and 110 or so healthy donors. Beyond this particular receptor, the publication reports: Blood from ankylosing spondylitis patients appeared to be characterized by a TCR beta motif made up of about 8 highly homologous amino acid variants. In peripheral blood, the disease-linked clones were found at relatively low frequencies and had a CD8+ phenotype. Some motif variants were previously reported in synovial fluid and blood of reactive arthritis patients, suggesting common disease-initiation mechanisms. The disease-linked clones were reported to be significantly enriched in matched synovial fluid samples from ankylosing spondylitis patients.

This clonotype was seen many times. What antigen it recognizes has not been identified. No base qualities exist here, and no much larger clone lies one base off it. TCRdb records Illumina HiSeq 2500 as the sequencer. Quantitative 5'-RACE with molecular barcodes was the method used to prepare the TCR beta libraries. In the paper's pipeline: To identify disease-linked TCR variants, a new computational method was used, one built on a probabilistic model of VDJ rearrangement. TCRdb's own reprocessing of the public reads used fastp at Q25 and MiXCR and kept productive beta chains. A single entry per CDR3 protein holds the most common genes and DNA from its merged rows. The V and J calls reflect TCRdb's pipeline rather than the authors' work. The sample has around 230,000 distinct CDR3 sequences on record, around 7.8% of them singletons. 6.5% to 7% of the sample is held by the ten biggest clonotypes. The germline V gene (reference sequence) yields GTSNPN for CDR1 and SVGIG for CDR2. Taken from cysteine to phenylalanine, the CDR3 has 14 residues. Left in the record is the CDR3 DNA by itself, 42 bases read in frame from the first base. Trimming costs V 5 bases and J 5 bases, and their ends lie 18 bases apart.

The chain was built from TRBV30 and TRBJ1-1; matching of 6 bases hints at TRBD1 as the D gene. The receptor was isolated from a male donor with ankylosing spondylitis or in good health (not recorded which). The sample comprised blood, either unsorted or a sorted T cell fraction (not recorded which). CDR3 protein: CAWRDTAVRTEAFF. The bases are TGTGCCTGGCGGGACACCGCGGTGAGAACTGAAGCTTTCTTT. Supplemented by the reference TRBV30 and TRBJ1-1 proteins around the CDR3, the complete variable domain is SQTIHQWPATLVQPVGSPLSLECTVEGTSNPNLYWYRQAAGRGLQLLFYSVGIGQISSEVPQNLSASRPQDRQFILSSKKLLLSDSGFYLCAWRDTAVRTEAFFGQGTRLTVV.